Shown below are 4 T cell receptor beta chains from a single sample sequenced in a study of blood T cell repertoires in COVID-19. Sequencing used immunoSEQ multiplex PCR; TCRdb keeps in-frame clones, though not all of them. The repertoire holds more than 120,000 clones, with roughly 85% as singletons. The specimen sequenced was peripheral blood. The receptors derive from a human donor with acute or convalescent COVID-19. The donor label of this sample is uncertain.

The chain combines TRBV10-3 with TRBJ2-3; 7 nucleotides agree with TRBD2. The germline gives CDR1 ENHRY, CDR2 SYGVKD. The CDR3 loop spans 15 amino acids. V gave up 4 bases and J gave up 0 bases; unmatched junction bases: 4. The CDR3 here is CAISGGRGSTDTQYF. The CDR3, as DNA: TGTGCCATCAGTGGAGGGAGGGGTAGCACAGATACGCAGTATTTT.

The rearrangement uses TRBV29-1 and TRBJ2-1; 12 bases are shared with TRBD2. The CDR3 consists of 13 residues. Trimming took 6 bases from V and 9 from J; bases not matched to a gene: 6. Per the germline V gene, CDR1 is SQVTM and CDR2 is ANQGSEA. DNA for the CDR3: TGCAGCGTGTTTCCGGGACTAGCGGGTGAGCAGTTCTTC. This encodes CSVFPGLAGEQFF.

This rearrangement joins TRBV7-6 to TRBJ2-7; the match to TRBD1 covers 12 bases. CDR1 and CDR2 from the germline V gene are SGHVS and FNYEAQ. The CDR3 is 15 amino acids. V lost 5 bases, J lost 4 bases, and 6 bases stayed unmatched. This CDR3 is CASSPGTGGLYEQYF. The CDR3 nucleotides read TGTGCCAGCAGCCCCGGGACAGGGGGCCTGTACGAGCAGTACTTC.

The chain recombines TRBV7-2 with TRBJ2-6; 8 positions match TRBD1. This CDR3 region has 19 residues. The J segment lost 0 bases and the V segment lost 5 bases, leaving 12 bases of the junction unmatched. Germline-derived CDR1 and CDR2 are SGHTA and FQGNSA. DNA of the CDR3: TGTGCCAGCAGCCGCCAGGGGGCAGGGAGACGCTCTGGGGCCAACGTCCTGACTTTC. It codes for CASSRQGAGRRSGANVLTF.